Listed below are T cell receptor beta chains from one sample, sequenced in a study of blood T cell repertoires in COVID-19. Only in-frame clones appear in the TCRdb table, and some are missing; sequencing was by immunoSEQ multiplex PCR. The data contain over 120,000 clones, around 88% of them singletons. Sequences were obtained from peripheral blood. The receptors were sampled from a man aged 60 to 75 with active or convalescent COVID-19. Both conserved end residues are part of each CDR3. The D gene is left open where the match is weak.

len: 16; d_gene: TRBD1; v_gene: TRBV5-8; j_gene: TRBJ1-1; CDR3aa: CASSNGRGAKGTEAFF; CDR3nt: TGTGCCAGCAGTAATGGCAGGGGGGCGAAGGGGACTGAAGCTTTCTTT
len: 14; d_gene: .; v_gene: TRBV18; j_gene: TRBJ1-1; CDR3aa: CASSPQSGGTEAFF; CDR3nt: TGTGCCAGCTCACCACAGTCGGGAGGCACTGAAGCTTTCTTT
len: 15; d_gene: .; v_gene: TRBV5-1; j_gene: TRBJ1-1; CDR3aa: CASSLNGARTTEAFF; CDR3nt: TGCGCCAGCAGCTTAAATGGGGCTAGGACCACTGAAGCTTTCTTT
len: 18; d_gene: TRBD2; v_gene: TRBV18; j_gene: TRBJ2-3; CDR3aa: CASSPGLAGGPGTDTQYF; CDR3nt: TGTGCCAGCTCACCGGGACTAGCGGGAGGGCCGGGCACAGATACGCAGTATTTT
len: 13; d_gene: TRBD1; v_gene: TRBV30; j_gene: TRBJ2-7; CDR3aa: CAWARDRDYEQYF; CDR3nt: TGTGCCTGGGCGAGGGACAGGGACTACGAGCAGTACTTC
len: 15; d_gene: .; v_gene: TRBV30; j_gene: TRBJ2-4; CDR3aa: CAWSPPGLAKNIQYF; CDR3nt: TGTGCCTGGAGCCCCCCGGGGTTAGCCAAAAACATTCAGTACTTC
len: 15; d_gene: .; v_gene: TRBV15; j_gene: TRBJ1-1; CDR3aa: CATSRAWTAITEAFF; CDR3nt: TGTGCCACCAGCAGGGCCTGGACAGCGATCACTGAAGCTTTCTTT
len: 14; d_gene: TRBD1; v_gene: TRBV27; j_gene: TRBJ2-7; CDR3aa: CASSSWDRVYEQYF; CDR3nt: TGTGCCAGCAGTTCGTGGGACAGGGTCTACGAGCAGTACTTC
len: 15; d_gene: .; v_gene: TRBV28; j_gene: TRBJ1-5; CDR3aa: CASSLQEEGNQPQHF; CDR3nt: TGTGCCAGCAGTTTACAGGAGGAGGGCAATCAGCCCCAGCATTTT
len: 13; d_gene: .; v_gene: TRBV9; j_gene: TRBJ1-1; CDR3aa: CASSVHLNTEAFF; CDR3nt: TGTGCCAGCAGCGTCCATTTGAACACTGAAGCTTTCTTT
len: 14; d_gene: .; v_gene: TRBV19; j_gene: TRBJ1-4; CDR3aa: CASSIADGGEKLFF; CDR3nt: TGTGCCAGTAGTATAGCCGACGGAGGTGAAAAACTGTTTTTT
len: 17; d_gene: TRBD2; v_gene: TRBV5-6; j_gene: TRBJ2-7; CDR3aa: CASSHASIAGGAYEQYF; CDR3nt: TGTGCCAGCAGCCACGCCTCCATAGCGGGGGGCGCCTACGAGCAGTACTTC
len: 15; d_gene: TRBD2; v_gene: TRBV28; j_gene: TRBJ2-7; CDR3aa: CASSDTSGMSYEQYF; CDR3nt: TGTGCCAGCAGTGATACTAGCGGGATGTCCTACGAGCAGTACTTC
len: 15; d_gene: .; v_gene: TRBV28; j_gene: TRBJ1-4; CDR3aa: CASSLRQGLVEKLFF; CDR3nt: TGTGCCAGCAGTTTAAGGCAGGGACTTGTAGAAAAACTGTTTTTT